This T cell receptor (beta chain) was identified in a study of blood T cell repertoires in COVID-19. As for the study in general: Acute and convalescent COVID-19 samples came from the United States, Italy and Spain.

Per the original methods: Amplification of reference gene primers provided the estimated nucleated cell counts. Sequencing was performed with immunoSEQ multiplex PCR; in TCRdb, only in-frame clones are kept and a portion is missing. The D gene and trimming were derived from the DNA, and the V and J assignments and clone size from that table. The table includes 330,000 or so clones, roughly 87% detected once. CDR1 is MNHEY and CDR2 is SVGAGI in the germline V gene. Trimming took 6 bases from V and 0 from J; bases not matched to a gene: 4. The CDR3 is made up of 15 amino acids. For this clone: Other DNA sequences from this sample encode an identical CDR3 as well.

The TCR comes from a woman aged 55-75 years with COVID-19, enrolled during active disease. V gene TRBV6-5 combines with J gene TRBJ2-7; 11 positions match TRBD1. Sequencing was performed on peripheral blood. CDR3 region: CASRTGTGGSYEQYF. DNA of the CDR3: TGTGCCAGCAGAACCGGGACAGGGGGCTCCTACGAGCAGTACTTC.